Each of the 16 T cell receptor beta chains below was sequenced from the same sample in a study of T cell responses to AZD1222 COVID-19 vaccine (dated by TCRdb to the early 2020s). The library was made by the immunoSEQ multiplex PCR assay. TCRdb took over this immuneACCESS table, retaining in-frame rearrangements with V and J assigned. Such tables are incomplete; in checked studies, under half of the missing clones stem from an unresolved V gene, and the remainder is unexplained. Counted in this sample were some 160,000 clones; roughly 90% of them appeared once. Approximately 2% of the sample lies in the top ten. The time point label, as the study defines it: about 28 days (+/-7) after the second vaccine dose. Sequencing used peripheral blood, obtained 28 days after the second AZD1222 dose. The receptors originated from an adult who received the AZD1222 COVID-19 vaccine.

The chain couples TRBV6-4 to TRBJ2-1; 10 bases map to TRBD2. Losses at the gene ends were 5 bases for V and 2 bases for J; bases not matched to a gene: 6. Germline V gene lookup returns CDR1 MRHNA and CDR2 SNTAGT. This CDR3 is built from 16 residues. The CDR3 bases are TGTGCCAGCAGTACCACAGCGGGGGGGACCTACAATGAGCAGTTCTTC. It translates to CASSTTAGGTYNEQFF.

The chain links TRBV2 to TRBJ1-5, with 8 bases that match TRBD1. Trimming at V came to 6 bases and at J to 7 bases, leaving 5 bases not matched to a gene. The CDR3 consists of 13 residues. CDR1 and CDR2 (germline): SNHLY, FYNNEI. CDR3 residues: CASSQGARQPQHF. As DNA, the CDR3 is TGTGCCAGCAGCCAGGGGGCTCGGCAGCCCCAGCATTTT.

This clone has ten or more counts. The chain couples TRBV11-3 to TRBJ2-2; D gene unclear. The V gene's germline CDR1 is SGHNT and CDR2 YENEEA. The CDR3 is 14 amino acids. V lost 5 bases and J 2 bases, leaving 9 bases between the germline ends. As DNA, the CDR3 is TGTGCCAGCAGCCACCGCGGAAACACCGGGGAGCTGTTTTTT. This sequence encodes CASSHRGNTGELFF.

This chain connects TRBV6-5 to TRBJ1-2; D may be TRBD1 (5 bases). The V end was cut by 0 bases, the J end by 4 bases, with 15 bases between. Germline values: CDR1 MNHEY, CDR2 SVGAGI. This CDR3 is 16 amino acids long. In DNA form, the CDR3 reads TGTGCCAGCAGTTACTCGTGGACACCTTTAGGCTATGGCTACACCTTC. Its translation is CASSYSWTPLGYGYTF.

The chain carries TRBV5-6 and TRBJ2-7, with 7 bases aligning to TRBD2. V lost 2 bases, J lost 7 bases, and 6 bases stayed unmatched. The CDR3 consists of 13 residues. The germline V gene has CDR1 SGHDT and CDR2 YYEEEE. CDR3: CASSFWDYYEQYF. In nucleotides, the CDR3 is TGTGCCAGCAGCTTTTGGGACTATTATGAGCAGTACTTC.

The chain recombines TRBV7-9 with TRBJ2-1; weak D call: TRBD2 (5 bases). There are 12 residues in the CDR3. Trimming left V 5 bases short and J 6 bases short, with 8 bases between. CDR1 is SEHNR and CDR2 is FQNEAQ in the germline V gene (reference sequence). The DNA of the CDR3 is TGTGCCAGCAGCGGACGGGGCAATGAGCAGTTCTTC. This sequence encodes CASSGRGNEQFF.

The chain couples TRBV11-3 to TRBJ2-1; possibly TRBD1 or TRBD2 for D (5 bases each). Germline V gene lookup returns CDR1 SGHNT and CDR2 YENEEA. V shed 0 bases and J shed 9 bases, with 15 bases lying between them. The CDR3 consists of 15 residues. The CDR3 coding sequence is TGTGCCAGCAGCTTAGAGGGACCCCGAGGAGGTGAGCAGTTCTTC. It specifies CASSLEGPRGGEQFF.

The count of this clone is one. The chain combines TRBV11-2 with TRBJ2-7; D not certain. Germline loops: CDR1 SGHAT, CDR2 FQNNGV. V gave up 3 bases and J gave up 1 base, with 10 bases separating them. This CDR3 has 14 residues. The CDR3 coding sequence is TGTGCCAGCAGCTTCGGCCCTATATCCTACGAGCAGTACTTC. This encodes CASSFGPISYEQYF.

The chain carries TRBV6-5 and TRBJ1-5; TRBD1 agrees at 8 bases. Germline CDR1 and CDR2: MNHEY and SVGAGI. The V segment lost 6 bases and the J segment 4 bases; nucleotides outside the gene matches: 8. The CDR3 is 15 amino acids. The CDR3 spells CASRTDRGPNQPQHF. CDR3 DNA sequence: TGTGCCAGCAGGACCGACAGGGGCCCGAATCAGCCCCAGCATTTT.

The chain combines TRBV11-3 with TRBJ2-5; the D gene is possibly TRBD2 (6 bases). The ends were cut back, 0 bases at V and 4 bases at J, with 18 bases in the middle. Germline loops: CDR1 SGHNT, CDR2 YENEEA. There are 17 residues in the CDR3. Here the CDR3 DNA reads TGTGCCAGCAGCTTAGATTTTTTTGCAGGGAGGAGAGAGACCCAGTACTTC. Protein sequence: CASSLDFFAGRRETQYF.

The rearrangement links TRBV14 to TRBJ1-1; no clear D gene. V dropped 1 base and J dropped 6 bases, with 12 bases sitting between them. CDR3 length: 14 amino acids. Germline-derived CDR1 and CDR2 are SGHDN and FVKESK. In DNA form, the CDR3 reads TGTGCCAGCAGCCAAGGGAGGAAGTCGGCTGAAGCTTTCTTT. Translating gives CASSQGRKSAEAFF.

The rearrangement links TRBV7-2 to TRBJ1-1; D not certain. V dropped 3 bases and J dropped 1 base, with 9 bases sitting between them. The length of the CDR3 is 14 residues. Per germline, CDR1 SGHTA and CDR2 FQGNSA. In DNA, the CDR3 is TGTGCCAGCAGCTTTGGGCCGCAGAACACTGAAGCTTTCTTT. Translated, it gives CASSFGPQNTEAFF. Drawing the rest from reference TRBV7-2 and TRBJ1-1, the complete variable domain is GAGVSQSPSNKVTEKGKDVELRCDPISGHTALYWYRQSLGQGLEFLIYFQGNSAPDKSGLPSDRFSAERTGGSVSTLTIQRTQQEDSAVYLCASSFGPQNTEAFFGQGTRLTVV.

This chain joins TRBV5-6 and TRBJ1-1, with 9 bases that match TRBD1. The germline CDR1 and CDR2 sequences are SGHDT and YYEEEE. The length of the CDR3 is 14 residues. J lost 7 bases, V lost 4 bases, and 8 bases had no gene match. The CDR3 here is CASSPGTGQLEAFF. Here the CDR3 DNA reads TGTGCCAGCAGCCCGGGGACAGGGCAGCTTGAAGCTTTCTTT.

The chain combines TRBV19 with TRBJ1-5, with D unclear. This CDR3 contains 13 residues. Trimming took 0 bases from V and 7 from J, leaving 7 bases between them. The germline gives CDR1 LNHDA, CDR2 SQIVND (reference sequence). The DNA of the CDR3 is TGTGCCAGTAGTATAGATGTGAGGCAGCCCCAGCATTTT. Its protein product is CASSIDVRQPQHF.

The V gene is TRBV9, the J gene TRBJ2-6; D is perhaps TRBD2 (6 bases). Between the trimmed V and J ends, which lost 0 bases and 0 bases, there was a span of 10 bases. The CDR3 has 17 residues. Germline assignment: CDR1 SGDLS and CDR2 YYNGEE. The CDR3 loop is CASSVGGRTSGANVLTF. In nucleotides, the CDR3 is TGTGCCAGCAGCGTAGGGGGGAGGACCTCTGGGGCCAACGTCCTGACTTTC.

This chain joins TRBV7-8 and TRBJ2-7; 9 bases are shared with TRBD2. The CDR3 is 15 amino acids. Germline CDR1 reads SGHVS; CDR2 reads FQNEAQ. The J segment lost 7 bases and the V segment lost 4 bases, leaving 11 bases of the junction unmatched. The CDR3 DNA sequence: TGTGCCAGCAGCTCAATAAGCGGGAGGCGTACTGAGCAGTACTTC. It specifies CASSSISGRRTEQYF.